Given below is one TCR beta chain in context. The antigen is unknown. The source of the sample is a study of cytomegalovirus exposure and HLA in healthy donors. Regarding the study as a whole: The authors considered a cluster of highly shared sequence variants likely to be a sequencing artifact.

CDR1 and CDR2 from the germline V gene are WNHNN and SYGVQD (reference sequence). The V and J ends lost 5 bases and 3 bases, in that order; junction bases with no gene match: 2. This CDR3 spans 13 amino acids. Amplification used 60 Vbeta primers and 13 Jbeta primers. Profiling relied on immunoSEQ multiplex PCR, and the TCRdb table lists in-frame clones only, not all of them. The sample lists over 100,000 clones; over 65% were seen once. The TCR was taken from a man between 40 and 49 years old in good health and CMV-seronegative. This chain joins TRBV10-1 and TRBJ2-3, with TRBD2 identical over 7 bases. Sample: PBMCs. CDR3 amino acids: CASSRTRTDTQYF. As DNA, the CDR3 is TGCGCCAGCAGTAGGACTAGAACAGATACGCAGTATTTT.